This entry lists 9 T cell receptor beta chains sequenced from one sample in a study of siplizumab effects on memory and regulatory T cells. The protocol was immunoSEQ multiplex PCR, while the TCRdb copy is restricted to in-frame clones and leaves out a portion. The sample has about 100,000 clones, 90% to 95% seen once. The sequencing sample was made of Tregs sorted from blood. These receptors all come from a human donor in good health.

The genes are TRBV5-4 and TRBJ2-7; possibly TRBD1 or TRBD2 for D (6 bases each). Germline lookup yields CDR1 SGHNT and CDR2 YYREEE (reference sequence). This CDR3 is built from 15 residues. V lost 3 bases and J 3 bases, leaving 16 bases between the germline ends. CDR3 nucleotides: TGTGCCAGCAGCTCCGGACAGACTAGGTTCTACGAGCAGTACTTC. Its translation: CASSSGQTRFYEQYF.

The chain couples TRBV5-1 to TRBJ2-3; the D gene is possibly TRBD2 (6 bases). V was clipped by 2 bases and J by 1 base, with 11 bases between them. The CDR3 runs 15 residues. Germline V gene data show CDR1 as SGHRS and CDR2 as YFSETQ. Written as DNA, the CDR3 is TGCGCCAGCAGCTTTGGGGGGTCGGGCACAGATACGCAGTATTTT. This codes for CASSFGGSGTDTQYF. The full variable domain, rest sourced from reference TRBV5-1 and TRBJ2-3, is KAGVTQTPRYLIKTRGQQVTLSCSPISGHRSVSWYQQTPGQGLQFLFEYFSETQRNKGNFPGRFSGRQFSNSRSEMNVSTLELGDSALYLCASSFGGSGTDTQYFGPGTRLTVL.

The rearrangement uses TRBV6-5 and TRBJ2-1, with a weak D call TRBD2 (6 bases). The germline V gene encodes CDR1 MNHEY and CDR2 SVGAGI. The V and J ends lost 2 bases and 4 bases respectively, with 15 bases between them. The CDR3 spans 16 residues. The CDR3 region is CASSYPVAEIYNEQFF. CDR3 bases: TGTGCCAGCAGTTACCCCGTAGCGGAGATATACAATGAGCAGTTCTTC.

The J gene is TRBJ1-2, the V gene TRBV19; 8 nucleotides line up with TRBD1. Germline V gene data show CDR1 as LNHDA and CDR2 as SQIVND (reference sequence). The V gene end was trimmed by 10 bases and the J gene end by 3 bases; junction bases not matched to a gene: 7. This CDR3 is 13 amino acids long. The CDR3 loop is CATQGQGDYGYTF. The CDR3 nucleotides are TGTGCCACCCAAGGACAGGGAGACTATGGCTACACCTTC.

This chain joins TRBV5-1 and TRBJ2-1, with 9 bases identical to TRBD2. The CDR3 length is 15 residues. Germline V gene lookup returns CDR1 SGHRS and CDR2 YFSETQ. Unmatched junction bases numbered 2, after V lost 1 base and J lost 3 bases. CDR3 bases: TGCGCCAGCAGCTTGACTAGCGGGTTCTACAATGAGCAGTTCTTC. Protein sequence: CASSLTSGFYNEQFF.

The V and J genes are TRBV29-1 and TRBJ2-7; D is possibly TRBD1 or TRBD2 (5 bases each). The CDR3 spans 13 residues. The V end lost 3 bases, the J end lost 6 bases, and 15 bases lay between the germline ends. Germline CDR1 SQVTM, CDR2 ANQGSEA. The CDR3: CSVENRRRGEQYF. For the CDR3, the DNA is TGCAGCGTTGAGAACAGGAGGAGAGGCGAGCAGTACTTC.

The chain recombines TRBV10-2 with TRBJ2-7; D is uncertain. V lost 8 bases and J 0 bases, leaving 11 bases between the germline ends. CDR3 length: 13 amino acids. The germline V gene has CDR1 WSHSY and CDR2 SAAADI. CDR3: CASASGLSYEQYF. The CDR3 nucleotides read TGCGCCAGCGCGTCAGGCCTCTCCTACGAGCAGTACTTC.

This clone was recorded once. V is TRBV5-1 and J is TRBJ2-3, with D possibly matching TRBD2 (6 bases). The CDR3 spans 16 residues. The germline V gene encodes CDR1 SGHRS and CDR2 YFSETQ. The V end lost 10 bases, the J end lost 4 bases, and 25 bases lay between the germline ends. The CDR3 loop reads CASRQYGGSFPDTQYF. In nucleotides, the CDR3 is TGCGCCTCACGCCAGTACGGGGGAAGTTTTCCAGATACGCAGTATTTT.

This clone was counted between two and nine times. The chain links TRBV7-9 to TRBJ1-1, with unresolved D. This CDR3 is 10 amino acids long. V dropped 0 bases and J dropped 7 bases, with 0 bases sitting between them. CDR1 is SEHNR, CDR2 FQNEAQ, per germline (reference sequence). CDR3 DNA sequence: TGTGCCAGCAGCTTAGCTGAAGCTTTCTTT. Translating gives CASSLAEAFF.